This T cell receptor (beta chain) is drawn from a study of blood T cell repertoires in COVID-19. As for the study in general: COVID-19 samples from acute and convalescent phases originated in the United States, Italy and Spain. PBMCs, B-cell-depleted T cells, or T cells provided the cDNA or gDNA that made up the material.

In the original workflow: Amplification from reference gene primers served as the basis for estimated nucleated cell counts. The repertoire was sequenced with immunoSEQ multiplex PCR; TCRdb's copy has only in-frame clones and lacks some. The DNA was the basis for D and trimming; V, J and clone size are from that table. Of about 130,000 clones listed, around 79% are singletons. Seattle patients were enrolled during active infection and followed longitudinally. Germline V gives CDR1 SGDLS, CDR2 YYNGEE. The CDR3 runs 14 residues. Trimming pared 0 bases from V and 6 bases from J, leaving 10 bases between.

The receptor's source is a woman in her 70s with COVID-19, enrolled during active disease. The J gene is TRBJ2-1, the V gene TRBV9; D remains ambiguous. Sequenced sample: peripheral blood. Here the CDR3 reads CASSVAWSINEQFF. In DNA, the CDR3 is TGTGCCAGCAGCGTAGCTTGGAGTATCAATGAGCAGTTCTTC.